The clone carrying this T cell receptor (beta chain) has at least ten counts. What it binds is not known. Time point specified: newly diagnosed GD, antithyroid drugs for less than 3 months. Making the TCR library involved RNA that had been extracted from PBMCs. This record belongs to a study of regulatory T cells in long-lasting Graves disease. Findings and caveats of the study: Persistent Graves' patients showed less TCR diversity than newly diagnosed ones.

According to the study, TCR beta libraries were built with iRepertoire HTBI primers and CDR3-region Arm-PCR. TCRdb reanalysed the multiplex PCR reads using MiXCR and keeps one entry per CDR3 protein. The sample contains around 250,000 distinct CDR3 sequences, approximately 18% of which appear only once. The CDR3 sequence is 16 residues long. The germline V and J ends were trimmed by 2 bases and 6 bases, with 17 bases remaining between them. Germline V lookup: CDR1 MNHEY, CDR2 SMNVEV (reference sequence). This sample also appeared in a second study, on T cells in Graves' hyperthyroidism and ophthalmopathy.

This material consisted of peripheral blood mononuclear cells (PBMCs), taken at new diagnosis, from a patient treated with antithyroid drugs. The source of this sequence is a woman aged 25 to 39 with Graves disease. The chain uses TRBV27 and TRBJ2-1, with a tentative D call TRBD2 (5 bases). The CDR3 spells CASSLEGSSWGNEQFF. In DNA form, the CDR3 reads TGTGCCAGCAGTTTAGAGGGTAGTAGTTGGGGCAATGAGCAGTTCTTC.